This TCR beta chain was recovered during a study of control samples from healthy donors and cancer patients. Looked up from germline, CDR1 is LNHDA and CDR2 is SQIVND (reference sequence). This CDR3 contains 14 residues. Deletions cut 4 bases from V and 0 bases from J, with 10 bases between. Generated by immunoSEQ multiplex PCR, the TCRdb table keeps only in-frame clones and is missing some. There are some 130,000 clones in the sample; more than 80% occur only once, and 2.5% lies in the top ten. The TCR was taken from a man in his forties or fifties in good health. Source material: blood. The chain has TRBV19 and TRBJ2-7; perhaps TRBD1 as D (5 bases). The CDR3 coding sequence is TGTGCCAGTAGTAGAGCAGGGCTCTCCTACGAGCAGTACTTC. Translated: CASSRAGLSYEQYF.